This T cell receptor beta chain was captured in a study of T cell responses to AZD1222 COVID-19 vaccine. The study's findings and limits: It should be noted that donors were predominantly white British and more often female, and clonal diversity was possibly underestimated. The study found Spike-specific TCR breadth and depth rose after two AZD1222 doses.

In the case of this clone: The antigen remains undetermined.

Assay: immunoSEQ multiplex PCR; the TCRdb copy retains only in-frame clones and omits some. The data hold approximately 100,000 clones, with 80% to 90% observed a single time. The TCR comes from an adult in good health. Specimen: peripheral blood, collected on day 0 of AZD1222 vaccination.

CDR3 amino acids: CASSLQFGQRSSYEQYF. The CDR3 DNA is TGCGCCAGCAGCTTACAATTCGGACAGCGGAGCTCCTACGAGCAGTACTTC. The chain employs TRBV5-1 and TRBJ2-7, with D possibly matching TRBD1 (6 bases). Trimming left V 2 bases short and J 0 bases short, with 18 bases between. CDR1 SGHRS and CDR2 YFSETQ come from the germline V gene. This CDR3 has 17 amino acids.